Following are 7 T cell receptor beta chains from one sample sequenced in a study of blood T cell repertoires in COVID-19. The assay was immunoSEQ multiplex PCR, and TCRdb's table has in-frame clones only and misses some. The top ten clones hold approximately 4% of a sample with around 300,000 clones, around 87% of them seen once. The material sequenced was peripheral blood. Receptor source: a woman between 45 and 60 years old with active or convalescent COVID-19.

This clone appeared a single time. This sequence joins TRBV28 and TRBJ1-5; no clear D gene. CDR1 is MDHEN and CDR2 is SYDVKM in the germline V gene. V was pared by 3 bases and J by 3 bases, with 9 bases between. The CDR3 length is 14 residues. CDR3 bases: TGTGCCAGCAGTTTTACGGCGGTCAATCAGCCCCAGCATTTT. Protein: CASSFTAVNQPQHF.

This chain joins TRBV28 and TRBJ2-5, with 9 positions matching TRBD2. The germline V gene has CDR1 MDHEN and CDR2 SYDVKM. CDR3 length: 15 residues. V was pared by 6 bases and J by 5 bases, with 10 bases of the junction left unmatched. CDR3 residues: CASRLAGLVGETQYF. CDR3 DNA sequence: TGTGCCAGCAGACTAGCGGGCTTAGTGGGGGAGACCCAGTACTTC.

The rearrangement uses TRBV4-2 and TRBJ1-5; D call uncertain. Trimming removed 0 bases from V and 2 bases from J, with 17 bases in between. Germline loops: CDR1 LGHNA, CDR2 YNFKEQ. The CDR3 length is 18 residues. The CDR3 DNA reads TGTGCCAGCAGCCAAGATATTCGGGGAGGAAGTGGCAATCAGCCCCAGCATTTT. Translating it yields CASSQDIRGGSGNQPQHF.

V is TRBV18 and J is TRBJ1-2; 7 positions match TRBD1. V lost 2 bases and J lost 4; bases outside the gene matches: 4. The V gene's germline CDR1 is KGHSH and CDR2 LQKENI. CDR3 length: 14 amino acids. The CDR3, as DNA: TGTGCCAGCTCACCATCCCGGGACAGCTATGGCTACACCTTC. Amino acids: CASSPSRDSYGYTF.

The J gene is TRBJ2-7, the V gene TRBV20-1; TRBD2 might be the D (6 bases). The germline gives CDR1 DFQATT, CDR2 SNEGSKA (reference sequence). The CDR3 runs to 11 residues. V was shortened by 5 bases and J by 13 bases, with 18 bases between the two germline ends. CDR3 sequence reads: CSASAGGLGYF. In nucleotides, the CDR3 is TGCAGTGCTTCTGCCGGGGGACTCGGATACTTC.

This rearrangement joins TRBV11-2 to TRBJ2-1; D is perhaps TRBD2 (5 bases). V was trimmed by 5 bases and J by 5 bases, leaving 7 bases between them. This CDR3 contains 12 residues. In germline, CDR1 is SGHAT, CDR2 FQNNGV. This chain's CDR3 is CASSPADNEQFF. CDR3 coding DNA: TGTGCCAGCAGCCCAGCGGACAATGAGCAGTTCTTC.

The chain carries TRBV6-5 and TRBJ2-2; the match to TRBD1 covers 8 bases. Per the germline V gene, CDR1 is MNHEY and CDR2 is SVGAGI. Germline trimming cut 9 bases from V and 3 bases from J; bases unmatched to any gene: 3. The CDR3 runs 13 residues. For the CDR3, the DNA is TGTGCCAGTGGACAGGGCCACACCGGGGAGCTGTTTTTT. Translated: CASGQGHTGELFF.